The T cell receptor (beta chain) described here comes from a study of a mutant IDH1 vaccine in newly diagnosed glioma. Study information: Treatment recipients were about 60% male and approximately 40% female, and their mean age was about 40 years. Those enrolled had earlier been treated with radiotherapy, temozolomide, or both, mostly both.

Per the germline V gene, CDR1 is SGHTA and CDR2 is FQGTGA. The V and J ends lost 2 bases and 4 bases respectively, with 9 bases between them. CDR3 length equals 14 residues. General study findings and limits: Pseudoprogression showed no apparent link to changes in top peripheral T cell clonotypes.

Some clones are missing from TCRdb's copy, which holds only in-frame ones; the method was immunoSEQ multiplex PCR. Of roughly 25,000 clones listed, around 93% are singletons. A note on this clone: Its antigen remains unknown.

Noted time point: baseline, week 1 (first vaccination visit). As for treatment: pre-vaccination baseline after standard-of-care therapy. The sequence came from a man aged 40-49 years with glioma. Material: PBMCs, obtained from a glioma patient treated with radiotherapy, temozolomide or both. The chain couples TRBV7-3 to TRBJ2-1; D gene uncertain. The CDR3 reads CASSLQAAYNEQFF. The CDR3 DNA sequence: TGTGCCAGCAGCTTACAGGCTGCTTACAATGAGCAGTTCTTC.